These 7 T cell receptor beta chains were all obtained from the same sample, sequenced in a study of blood T cells in healthy people across ages. A second PCR of roughly 7 to 11 cycles used a sample-barcoded 5' primer and a J-beta primer mix. TCRdb ran MiXCR on the 5' RACE reads and lists one entry per CDR3 protein. The sample shows more than 1,400,000 distinct CDR3 sequences, approximately 38% of them seen only once. Sequenced material: blood. The receptors derive from a woman aged 18-29 years in good health.

As for this clonotype: A read error may account for a junction end that differs from germline. CDR3 in DNA: TGTGCCAGCAGTCCCCTTACAGGGGGCAGCGGCAATCAGCCCCAGCATTTC. Translating it yields CASSPLTGGSGNQPQHF. V usage is TRBV2 and J usage is TRBJ1-5, with 9 positions matching TRBD1. The germline gives CDR1 SNHLY, CDR2 FYNNEI. This CDR3 region has 17 residues. Complete variable domain (other parts from reference TRBV2 and TRBJ1-5): EPEVTQTPSHQVTQMGQEVILRCVPISNHLYFYWYRQILGQKVEFLVSFYNNEISEKSEIFDDQFSVERPDGSNFTLKIRSTKLEDSAMYFCASSPLTGGSGNQPQHFGDGTRLSIL.

This clonotype was observed a handful of times. The chain uses TRBV5-4 and TRBJ2-3; the D gene is possibly TRBD1 (5 bases). The CDR3 covers 14 residues. The germline CDR1 and CDR2 sequences are SGHNT and YYREEE (reference sequence). Trimming left V 6 bases short and J 0 bases short, with 11 bases between. The CDR3 protein is CASIPSGSTDTQYF. DNA of the CDR3: TGTGCCAGCATCCCCTCAGGGAGCACAGATACGCAGTATTTT. Full variable domain (remainder filled in from reference TRBV5-4 and TRBJ2-3): ETGVTQSPTHLIKTRGQQVTLRCSSQSGHNTVSWYQQALGQGPQFIFQYYREEENGRGNFPPRFSGLQFPNYSSELNVNALELDDSALYLCASIPSGSTDTQYFGPGTRLTVL.

The chain has TRBV20-1 and TRBJ2-5; no firm D call. The end of the DNA fits TRBJ2-7 better, so the J call may be wrong. The CDR3 spans 14 residues. Looked up from germline, CDR1 is DFQATT and CDR2 is SNEGSKA (reference sequence). The chain's CDR3 is CSARGDTAVYEQYF. DNA of the CDR3: TGCAGTGCTAGAGGTGACACCGCGGTCTACGAGCAGTACTTC.

This clonotype was observed a few times. The V and J genes are TRBV4-1 and TRBJ1-1; maybe TRBD1 (5 bases). The V gene's germline CDR1 is MGHRA and CDR2 YSYEKL. The CDR3 is 15 residues long. V was cut by 2 bases and J by 5 bases, with 15 bases left in between. The CDR3 protein is CASSQRQPRGTEAFF. CDR3 bases: TGCGCCAGCAGCCAACGACAGCCTAGAGGGACTGAAGCTTTCTTT.

The CDR3 protein is CASSSGPPVEQYF. The CDR3 bases are TGTGCCAGCAGTTCGGGACCTCCGGTCGAGCAGTACTTC. The chain employs TRBV27 and TRBJ2-7; the D gene could be TRBD1 or TRBD2 (5 bases each). This CDR3 is 13 amino acids long. Germline V gives CDR1 MNHEY, CDR2 SMNVEV (reference sequence). With 4 bases removed from V and 6 bases from J, the gap between germline ends came to 13 bases.

In DNA, the CDR3 is TGTGCCAGCAGCCCCGACATGGCTAAACTGTTTTTT. Its protein is CASSPDMAKLFF. The chain combines TRBV7-2 with TRBJ1-4; no reliable D call. The CDR3 is 12 residues long. The V end lost 5 bases, the J end lost 11 bases, and 12 bases lay between the germline ends. Germline lookup yields CDR1 SGHTA and CDR2 FQGNSA.

In this sample, this clonotype turned up a few times. This chain connects TRBV6-5 to TRBJ2-3; D call uncertain. The CDR3 has 14 amino acids. CDR1 is MNHEY and CDR2 is SVGAGI in the germline V gene. V gave up 2 bases and J gave up 6 bases, with 12 bases separating them. The DNA for the CDR3 is TGTGCCAGCAGTTACGGGCCTGGTGCGGATACGCAGTATTTT. Its protein is CASSYGPGADTQYF.